Following are 21 T cell receptor beta chains from one sample sequenced in a study of blood T cell repertoires in COVID-19. Using immunoSEQ multiplex PCR, the repertoire was profiled, and TCRdb retains in-frame clones only, with some absent. The data contain over 200,000 clones, 88% of them singletons. Sequenced material: peripheral blood. The receptors were sampled from a woman between 40 and 50 years old who had recovered from COVID-19.

The chain has TRBV11-3 and TRBJ2-2, with TRBD2 matching 16 bases. The ends lost 7 bases at V and 1 base at J; junction bases unmatched: 3. The CDR3 is 17 amino acids. The germline V gene encodes CDR1 SGHNT and CDR2 YENEEA. DNA for the CDR3: TGTGCCAGCACCGGGACTAGCGGGAGGGGGAACACCGGGGAGCTGTTTTTT. It yields the protein CASTGTSGRGNTGELFF. The whole variable domain, filled in from reference TRBV11-3 and TRBJ2-2, reads EAGVVQSPRYKIIEKKQPVAFWCNPISGHNTLYWYLQNLGQGPELLIRYENEEAVDDSQLPKDRFSAERLKGVDSTLKIQPAELGDSAVYLCASTGTSGRGNTGELFFGEGSRLTVL.

This clone was counted once. The chain recombines TRBV27 with TRBJ2-7; 14 bases line up with TRBD2. From germline, CDR1 is MNHEY and CDR2 SMNVEV (reference sequence). J gave up 4 bases and V 5 bases, and 13 bases lay outside the gene matches. CDR3 size: 18 residues. CDR3 nucleotides: TGTGCCAGCAGTCCCGGGACTAGCGGGAGCTCGCACCCTTACGAGCAGTACTTC. Protein: CASSPGTSGSSHPYEQYF.

This sequence joins TRBV9 and TRBJ2-1; 11 bases are a match to TRBD2. CDR1 is SGDLS, CDR2 YYNGEE, per germline. This CDR3 contains 16 residues. The V segment lost 3 bases and the J segment 9 bases; nucleotides outside the gene matches: 11. The CDR3 loop reads CASSAPTSGKGGEQFF. CDR3 DNA sequence: TGTGCCAGCAGCGCCCCGACTAGCGGGAAAGGTGGTGAGCAGTTCTTC. The full variable domain, completed using reference TRBV9 and TRBJ2-1, is DSGVTQTPKHLITATGQRVTLRCSPRSGDLSVYWYQQSLDQGLQFLIQYYNGEERAKGNILERFSAQQFPDLHSELNLSSLELGDSALYFCASSAPTSGKGGEQFFGPGTRLTVL.

The chain joins TRBV7-2 to TRBJ1-4, with 9 positions matching TRBD1. CDR3 size: 14 residues. J gave up 7 bases and V 5 bases, and 5 bases lay outside the gene matches. Germline loops: CDR1 SGHTA, CDR2 FQGNSA. CDR3 protein: CASSLGTGSEKLFF. The CDR3 DNA sequence: TGTGCCAGCAGCCTAGGGACAGGGAGTGAAAAACTGTTTTTT.

This clone came up once. The chain recombines TRBV19 with TRBJ2-1, with D possibly matching TRBD2 (8 bases). Germline CDR1 is LNHDA and CDR2 is SQIVND (reference sequence). V was pared by 7 bases and J by 1 base, with 20 bases between. The CDR3 extends over 17 amino acids. Here the CDR3 reads CASTDRGLAGSYNEQFF. In DNA, the CDR3 is TGTGCCAGTACCGATAGGGGGCTAGCGGGTTCCTACAATGAGCAGTTCTTC.

V usage is TRBV10-1 and J usage is TRBJ2-7; 8 bases agree with TRBD1. With 5 bases clipped from V and 3 bases from J, the junction kept 15 bases outside the gene matches. Per the germline V gene, CDR1 is WNHNN and CDR2 is SYGVQD (reference sequence). There are 17 residues in the CDR3. The CDR3 nucleotides read TGCGCCAGCAGTTCCGGGACAGGCGGGTCCAAACTCTACGAGCAGTACGTC. It encodes CASSSGTGGSKLYEQYV.

The chain employs TRBV4-1 and TRBJ1-4; TRBD1 matches 7 bases. The CDR3 consists of 16 residues. V dropped 1 base and J dropped 7; count of bases not matched to a gene: 9. CDR1 and CDR2 (germline): MGHRA, YSYEKL. Here the CDR3 DNA reads TGCGCCAGCAGCCAAGTTGGTCAGGGGGTGAGTGAAAAACTGTTTTTT. Amino acid sequence: CASSQVGQGVSEKLFF.

This chain connects TRBV10-3 to TRBJ1-2, with TRBD1 matching 10 bases. The V and J ends lost 0 bases and 4 bases, in that order; junction bases with no gene match: 8. The CDR3 runs 17 residues. Looked up from germline, CDR1 is ENHRY and CDR2 is SYGVKD. DNA for the CDR3: TGTGCCATCAGTGAGTCGCGGGACAGGGGCCCCTCCTATGGCTACACCTTC. This gives the protein CAISESRDRGPSYGYTF.

Only a few counts were recorded for this clone. J is TRBJ2-4 and V is TRBV18; weak D call: TRBD2 (6 bases). Between the trimmed V and J ends, which lost 8 bases and 3 bases, there was a span of 23 bases. The CDR3 runs to 17 residues. Germline assignment: CDR1 KGHSH and CDR2 LQKENI. Here the CDR3 DNA reads TGTGCCAGCGCCATCACCGGGAGCCCGTCGGGCAAAAACATTCAGTACTTC. This codes for CASAITGSPSGKNIQYF.

On this clone: This same CDR3 is encoded by further DNA sequences in the sample. V gene TRBV10-3 combines with J gene TRBJ1-1; D is unclear. The germline CDR1 and CDR2 sequences are ENHRY and SYGVKD. V was trimmed by 0 bases and J by 0 bases, leaving 8 bases between them. This CDR3 has 15 residues. The CDR3 region is CAISESGGMNTEAFF. CDR3 DNA sequence: TGTGCCATCAGTGAGTCAGGAGGGATGAACACTGAAGCTTTCTTT.

The chain joins TRBV24-1 to TRBJ1-4; 10 nucleotides line up with TRBD1. CDR1 is KGHDR, CDR2 SFDVKD, per germline. V was clipped by 3 bases and J by 8 bases; unmatched bases: 8. The CDR3 is 16 amino acids. CDR3 residues: CATSDPTGDRGEKLFF. The CDR3 nucleotides are TGTGCCACCAGTGATCCCACCGGGGACAGGGGAGAAAAACTGTTTTTT.

The chain couples TRBV30 to TRBJ1-5, with D maybe TRBD1 (5 bases). The CDR3 covers 16 residues. Trimming shortened V by 2 bases and J by 7 bases, and 21 bases separated the two germline ends. Germline V CDR1 and CDR2: GTSNPN, SVGIG (reference sequence). CDR3 residues: CAWSPLGDSGHQPQHF. The CDR3 nucleotides are TGTGCCTGGAGTCCTCTAGGGGACTCAGGGCACCAGCCCCAGCATTTT.

V and J are TRBV4-1 and TRBJ2-1; 14 nucleotides agree with TRBD2. This CDR3 comprises 18 residues. V gave up 4 bases and J gave up 7 bases; unmatched junction bases: 12. Germline lookup yields CDR1 MGHRA and CDR2 YSYEKL. CDR3 bases: TGCGCCAGCAGCCCCTCGACTAGCGGGAGGGGGGTGCGGAATGAGCAGTTCTTC. It specifies CASSPSTSGRGVRNEQFF.

The chain links TRBV11-2 to TRBJ2-3; 7 nucleotides align to TRBD2. The CDR3 consists of 15 residues. Germline V gives CDR1 SGHAT, CDR2 FQNNGV. J lost 6 bases, V lost 1 base, and 7 bases had no gene match. CDR3 region: CASSLGGAGRDTQYF. The CDR3 DNA is TGTGCCAGCAGCTTAGGGGGAGCGGGAAGGGATACGCAGTATTTT.

This clone was observed a few times. V gene TRBV2 combines with J gene TRBJ1-2; 8 nucleotides align to TRBD1. The J segment lost 4 bases and the V segment lost 6 bases, leaving 4 bases of the junction unmatched. The germline V gene encodes CDR1 SNHLY and CDR2 FYNNEI. CDR3 size: 13 residues. CDR3 nucleotide sequence: TGTGCCAGCAGAGGACAGGGACCCTATGGCTACACCTTC. This sequence encodes CASRGQGPYGYTF. The entire variable domain, with the rest obtained from reference TRBV2 and TRBJ1-2, is as follows: EPEVTQTPSHQVTQMGQEVILRCVPISNHLYFYWYRQILGQKVEFLVSFYNNEISEKSEIFDDQFSVERPDGSNFTLKIRSTKLEDSAMYFCASRGQGPYGYTFGSGTRLTVV.

The chain's CDR3 is CASSLFGGPTSSYNEQFF. CDR3 bases: TGTGCCAGCAGCTTGTTCGGGGGGCCGACCTCCTCCTACAATGAGCAGTTCTTC. The J gene is TRBJ2-1, the V gene TRBV5-6, with D tentatively TRBD2 (7 bases). CDR1 is SGHDT, CDR2 YYEEEE, per germline. V was clipped by 1 base and J by 0 bases, with 17 bases between them. The CDR3 extends over 18 amino acids.

This clone was seen a handful of times. The chain is built from TRBV30 and TRBJ1-5, with 10 bases lining up with TRBD1. J was trimmed by 6 bases and V by 5 bases; bases with no gene match: 13. Germline V gene lookup returns CDR1 GTSNPN and CDR2 SVGIG (reference sequence). CDR3 length: 16 residues. The CDR3 loop is CAWARGDRGKGQPQHF. CDR3 in DNA: TGTGCCTGGGCACGAGGGGACAGGGGAAAGGGTCAGCCCCAGCATTTT.

The CDR3 region is CASSPPGGPGQPQHF. DNA for the CDR3: TGTGCCAGCTCACCACCGGGGGGGCCGGGCCAGCCCCAGCATTTT. The chain links TRBV18 to TRBJ1-5; maybe TRBD1 (6 bases). Trimming removed 0 bases at V and 7 bases at J, with 13 bases between. The germline V gene has CDR1 KGHSH and CDR2 LQKENI. This CDR3 has 15 residues.

V gene TRBV6-2 or TRBV6-3 combines with J gene TRBJ2-7, with 8 bases matching TRBD1. The CDR3 is made up of 15 amino acids. The ends lost 2 bases at V and 5 bases at J; junction bases unmatched: 8. The germline gives CDR1 MNHEY, CDR2 SVGEGT. CDR3 region: CASSYGTGHRDEQYV. Here the CDR3 DNA reads TGTGCCAGCAGTTACGGGACAGGCCACCGGGACGAGCAGTACGTC.

The rearrangement links TRBV5-1 to TRBJ2-5; 11 bases are shared with TRBD2. J was trimmed by 5 bases and V by 6 bases; bases with no gene match: 6. The CDR3 loop spans 14 amino acids. CDR1 is SGHRS and CDR2 is YFSETQ in the germline V gene. CDR3 in amino acids: CASTTSGSWETQYF. CDR3 in DNA: TGCGCCAGCACCACTAGCGGGAGTTGGGAGACCCAGTACTTC.

The chain combines TRBV28 with TRBJ2-7; D not certain. The germline V gene encodes CDR1 MDHEN and CDR2 SYDVKM. The CDR3 is 12 amino acids. V was clipped by 6 bases and J by 4 bases, with 10 bases between them. CDR3 nucleotides: TGTGCCAGCAGCCGGCAGAGGTACGAGCAGTACTTC. Residues: CASSRQRYEQYF.